The source of this TCR beta chain is a study of blood T cell repertoires in COVID-19. Study context: Sites in the United States, Italy and Spain provided acute and convalescent COVID-19 samples.

In its sample, this clone was seen a few times. The V gene's germline CDR1 is SGHNT and CDR2 YENEEA. Trimming cost V 5 bases and J 2 bases; bases outside gene matches: 5. The length of the CDR3 is 17 residues. Libraries were prepared by immunoSEQ multiplex PCR; TCRdb keeps only in-frame clonotypes and omits some of them. Here the sample spans some 170,000 clones, approximately 82% being singletons. What the recovered Cohort 3 donors had was two negative PCRs, clearance, or symptom resolution. The gene calls are TRBV11-3 and TRBJ2-5; 16 bases fit TRBD2. The material sequenced was PBMCs or T cells enriched from blood (not recorded which). This TCR was sampled from a woman aged 45-65 years who had recovered from COVID-19. CDR3 region: CASSEGLAGGSQETQYF. The CDR3 coding sequence is TGTGCCAGCAGCGAGGGACTAGCGGGAGGGTCACAAGAGACCCAGTACTTC.